The rows below give T cell receptor beta chains drawn from one sample of a study of blood T cell repertoires in COVID-19. Generated by immunoSEQ multiplex PCR, the TCRdb table keeps only in-frame clones and is missing some. The table records under 300,000 clones, 70% to 90% of them present only once. The sample taken for sequencing was peripheral blood. These receptors came from a woman aged 35 to 49 with acute or convalescent COVID-19. CDR3s leave out the opening cysteine and the closing phenylalanine or tryptophan.

CDR3aa	j_gene	v_gene
ASSLKRTSGGAVEY	TRBJ2-4	TRBV7-2
ASSQVRVVHGYT	TRBJ1-2	TRBV4-1
ASSLRQGGNTEAF	TRBJ1-1	TRBV7-9
ASKPRQGGYT	TRBJ1-2	TRBV4-1
ASSEKGDRRPPA	TRBJ1-2	TRBV27
ASSFDRGRTEAF	TRBJ1-1	TRBV28
ASSPGLAGGAQETQY	TRBJ2-5	TRBV5-1
AWSTGQGYT	TRBJ1-2	TRBV30
ASAFPGGGYT	TRBJ1-2	TRBV6-5
ASSVRQGGVETQY	TRBJ2-5	TRBV19
ASSDLAGSSTDTQY	TRBJ2-3	TRBV25-1
ASSQARRAGANYGYT	TRBJ1-2	TRBV3-1/TRBV3-2
AWSVSGKGNQPQH	TRBJ1-5	TRBV30
ASSLGRENSPLH	TRBJ1-6	TRBV11-3
ASSQEGTRRETQY	TRBJ2-5	TRBV4-1
ASSQEAYRDSARQPQH	TRBJ1-5	TRBV4-1
ASSPFETSGGADTQY	TRBJ2-3	TRBV18
ASSSTGGGYT	TRBJ1-2	TRBV6-5
ASSLGVVGGSPLH	TRBJ1-6	TRBV5-1
ASSLAGAGGLGDEQF	TRBJ2-1	TRBV7-2
AISEAGGSYNEQF	TRBJ2-1	TRBV10-3
ASRLQGAGSSGNTIY	TRBJ1-3	TRBV2
ASGTPGGGGHSYNEQF	TRBJ2-1	TRBV9
ASSPTLSPAHRDGGVDSGNTIY	TRBJ1-3	TRBV7-8
ATSDHGQGAGYT	TRBJ1-2	TRBV24-1
ASSWDRKGTGELF	TRBJ2-2	TRBV6-5
ASSMGGNLQETQY	TRBJ2-5	TRBV19
ASSPWTGDDWGNTEAF	TRBJ1-1	TRBV5-4
ASSHRSDRPKGDTEAF	TRBJ1-1	TRBV4-1
ATSRDFGRDTEAF	TRBJ1-1	TRBV15
ASSLGSGRDTEAF	TRBJ1-1	TRBV5-1
ASSYGQNTGELF	TRBJ2-2	TRBV5-1